These 29 T cell receptor beta chains were sequenced from one sample in a study of T cell clonality in common variable immunodeficiency. The protocol was immunoSEQ multiplex PCR, while the TCRdb copy is restricted to in-frame clones and leaves out a portion. In total the sample includes about 42,000 clones, none of them seen once. The specimen was peripheral blood mononuclear cells. The receptors were gathered from a person aged 18 to 70 in good health.

This clone was picked up a small number of times. With the read ending 3 residues before the CDR3 end, the germline J gene is used to fill in that end. The chain employs TRBV20-1 and TRBJ2-7, with 13 bases matching TRBD2. Looked up from germline, CDR1 is DFQATT and CDR2 is SNEGSKA (reference sequence). This CDR3 spans 16 amino acids. Trimming took 3 bases from V and 4 from J; bases not matched to a gene: 9. CDR3 loop: CSARLLAGGPRYEQYF. CDR3 DNA (partial): TGCAGTGCTAGGCTACTAGCGGGAGGGCCGAGGTACGAG.

This clone was counted many times. The read is 3 residues too short to cover the CDR3 end, so that end is filled in from the germline J gene. The rearrangement joins TRBV2 to TRBJ2-7, with 9 bases fitting TRBD2. The CDR3 is 14 amino acids. Germline values: CDR1 SNHLY, CDR2 FYNNEI. J lost 4 bases, V lost 6 bases, and 7 bases had no gene match. Partial CDR3 DNA: TGTGCCAGCAGAACAGCGGGAGGCGGATACGAG. This gives the protein CASRTAGGGYE. The CDR3 in full is CASRTAGGGYEQYF.

This clone was observed many times. The DNA ends 3 residues before the CDR3 does, and the rest of the CDR3 is filled in from the germline J gene. The chain recombines TRBV2 with TRBJ1-4; possible D gene TRBD1, 5 bases. Trimming left V 5 bases short and J 8 bases short, with 18 bases between. CDR1 is SNHLY, CDR2 FYNNEI, per germline. The CDR3 runs 15 residues. The CDR3 is CASSTQGNLLEKLFF. The sequenced part of the CDR3 DNA is TGTGCCAGCAGTACCCAGGGAAATTTATTGGAAAAA.

In its sample, this clone was seen many times. The CDR3 end falls 3 residues outside the read, so it is completed with the germline J gene. The chain carries TRBV7-9 and TRBJ1-5; maybe TRBD1 (5 bases). Trimming took off 6 bases at V and 6 bases at J, with 18 bases between the two ends. The CDR3 contains 15 residues. The germline V gene encodes CDR1 SEHNR and CDR2 FQNEAQ (reference sequence). CDR3 in amino acids: CASSLGLGEFQPQHF. The DNA read from the CDR3 is TGTGCCAGCAGTCTGGGGCTAGGTGAGTTTCAGCCC. The whole variable domain, remainder taken from reference TRBV7-9 and TRBJ1-5, is DTGVSQNPRHKITKRGQNVTFRCDPISEHNRLYWYRQTLGQGPEFLTYFQNEAQLEKSRLLSDRFSAERPKGSFSTLEIQRTEQGDSAMYLCASSLGLGEFQPQHFGDGTRLSIL.

This clone has at least ten counts. The missing CDR3 end, 3 residues past where the read stops, is filled in from the germline J gene. The chain joins TRBV19 to TRBJ2-7; D uncertain. Looked up from germline, CDR1 is LNHDA and CDR2 is SQIVND (reference sequence). V lost 3 bases, J lost 5 bases, and 14 bases lay in between. The CDR3 runs 14 residues. The sequenced CDR3 bases are TGTGCCAGTAGTATTGGCGGATTTTCCCACGAG. Translated, it gives CASSIGGFSHE. The full CDR3 sequence reads CASSIGGFSHEQYF.

This clone was recorded a few times. The observed sequence ends 3 residues before the CDR3 terminus, with the missing tail filled in from the germline J gene. This sample includes further DNA sequences coding for the same CDR3. The J gene is TRBJ2-1, the V gene TRBV6-4; TRBD2 aligns across 12 bases. V shed 3 bases, J shed 6 bases, and the junction held 3 bases outside the gene matches. Looked up from germline, CDR1 is MRHNA and CDR2 is SNTAGT. This CDR3 contains 15 residues. The CDR3 region is CASSERLAGANEQFF. The sequenced part of the CDR3 DNA is TGTGCCAGCAGTGAACGACTAGCGGGAGCCAATGAG.

This clone was recorded at least ten times. The sequenced CDR3 bases are TGCAGCGGACGGACAGAGAACACTGAA. Translation gives CSGRTENTE. The whole CDR3 protein reads CSGRTENTEAFF. J is TRBJ1-1 and V is TRBV29-1, with TRBD1 as a possible D gene (6 bases). The CDR3 end is not reached by the read, which stops 3 residues before it; the germline J gene fills it in. The V end was cut by 7 bases, the J end by 1 base, with 10 bases between. Germline-derived CDR1 and CDR2 are SQVTM and ANQGSEA. CDR3 length equals 12 residues.

This clone was counted ten times or more. Sequencing ends 3 residues short of the CDR3 end; the germline J gene provides the rest. The chain combines TRBV19 with TRBJ2-3, with 8 bases fitting TRBD1. J lost 2 bases, V lost 10 bases, and 11 bases had no gene match. Per germline, CDR1 LNHDA and CDR2 SQIVND (reference sequence). The CDR3 consists of 15 residues. CDR3 DNA (partial): TGTGCCACTTCAACAGGGGGTTTTTACACAGATACG. It yields the protein CATSTGGFYTDT. The full CDR3 reads CATSTGGFYTDTQYF. Variable domain in full (rest from reference TRBV19 and TRBJ2-3): DGGITQSPKYLFRKEGQNVTLSCEQNLNHDAMYWYRQDPGQGLRLIYYSQIVNDFQKGDIAEGYSVSREKKESFPLTVTSAQKNPTAFYLCATSTGGFYTDTQYFGPGTRLTVL.

As for this clone: The read ends 3 residues shy of where the CDR3 ends; the end is completed using the germline J gene. V usage is TRBV20-1 and J usage is TRBJ1-5, with 9 bases that match TRBD1. Looked up from germline, CDR1 is DFQATT and CDR2 is SNEGSKA (reference sequence). This CDR3 has 14 amino acids. The V and J ends lost 3 bases and 7 bases, in that order; junction bases with no gene match: 7. The CDR3 bases that were read are TGCAGTGCTAGTGGGGACAGGGAAGGCCAGCCC. It is translated as CSASGDREGQP. The whole CDR3 protein is CSASGDREGQPQHF.

This clone was seen many times. Read coverage stops 3 residues before the CDR3 terminus; the germline J gene supplies the remainder. The chain carries TRBV2 and TRBJ1-2, with D perhaps matching TRBD1 (5 bases). V lost 4 bases and J 1 base, leaving 13 bases between the germline ends. This CDR3 comprises 15 residues. CDR1 and CDR2 from the germline V gene are SNHLY and FYNNEI. The CDR3: CASSVIPGRNYGYTF. CDR3 bases read: TGTGCCAGCAGTGTGATACCAGGGCGTAACTATGGC.

This clone occurred many times. The sequenced fragment ends 3 residues before the CDR3 boundary, so the rest is inferred from the germline J gene. The V and J genes are TRBV10-3 and TRBJ2-7; 7 bases match TRBD1. Germline loops: CDR1 ENHRY, CDR2 SYGVKD. J gave up 3 bases and V 2 bases, and 4 bases lay outside the gene matches. The CDR3 extends over 14 amino acids. CDR3 DNA, as far as it was read: TGTGCCATCAGTGAGAGGGACAGAAGCTACGAG. Amino acid sequence: CAISERDRSYE. The full CDR3 is CAISERDRSYEQYF.

To note about this clone: Sequencing ends 3 residues short of the CDR3 end; the germline J gene provides the rest. The V gene is TRBV5-1, the J gene TRBJ2-3; TRBD2 matches at 14 bases. CDR3 length: 17 amino acids. From germline, CDR1 is SGHRS and CDR2 YFSETQ. The CDR3 sequence: CASSLSGLAGVGETQYF. CDR3 DNA, as far as it was read: TGCGCCAGCAGCTTATCGGGACTAGCGGGAGTCGGTGAGACG. Together with reference TRBV5-1 and TRBJ2-3, the CDR3 gives the full variable domain: KAGVTQTPRYLIKTRGQQVTLSCSPISGHRSVSWYQQTPGQGLQFLFEYFSETQRNKGNFPGRFSGRQFSNSRSEMNVSTLELGDSALYLCASSLSGLAGVGETQYFGPGTRLTVL.

At least ten counts were recorded for this clone. The CDR3 sequence is CASSPTPQPYEQYF. The DNA read from the CDR3 is TGTGCCAGCTCACCAACTCCACAGCCATACGAG. V usage is TRBV18 and J usage is TRBJ2-7; D remains ambiguous. The read ends 3 residues before the CDR3 terminus; that terminus is restored from the germline J gene. The CDR3 sequence is 14 residues long. Trimming took 2 bases from V and 4 from J, leaving 12 bases between them. Germline CDR1 reads KGHSH; CDR2 reads LQKENI. The full variable domain, with the rest looked up from reference TRBV18 and TRBJ2-7, is NAGVMQNPRHLVRRRGQEARLRCSPMKGHSHVYWYRQLPEEGLKFMVYLQKENIIDESGMPKERFSAEFPKEGPSILRIQQVVRGDSAAYFCASSPTPQPYEQYFGPGTRLTVT.

In the case of this clone: The germline gene is not matched at one end of the junction; a read error may be the cause. Read coverage stops 3 residues before the CDR3 terminus; the germline J gene supplies the remainder. V gene TRBV7-9 combines with J gene TRBJ2-2; 7 bases match TRBD1. The CDR3 has 13 residues. The germline V gene has CDR1 SEHNR and CDR2 FQNEAQ (reference sequence). CDR3 loop: CSSSLGQWEKLFF. CDR3 bases read: TGTTCCAGCAGCCTGGGACAGTGGGAAAAG. The variable domain in full, with the rest retrieved from reference TRBV7-9 and TRBJ2-2, is DTGVSQNPRHKITKRGQNVTFRCDPISEHNRLYWYRQTLGQGPEFLTYFQNEAQLEKSRLLSDRFSAERPKGSFSTLEIQRTEQGDSAMYLCSSSLGQWEKLFFGEGSRLTVL.

This clone was recorded many times. The read comes to an end 3 residues before the CDR3 does, leaving the germline J gene to fill in the end. The gene calls are TRBV5-6 and TRBJ2-5; D is uncertain. Germline V gene lookup returns CDR1 SGHDT and CDR2 YYEEEE. The V end was cut by 4 bases, the J end by 2 bases, with 12 bases between. The CDR3 is made up of 14 amino acids. CDR3 DNA (partial): TGTGCCAGCAGCCGACATAAACTGCAAGAGACC. Protein sequence: CASSRHKLQET. The full CDR3 reads CASSRHKLQETQYF.

Ten or more counts support this clone. Coverage ceases 3 residues before the CDR3 finishes, and the germline J gene fills in the end. V is TRBV19 and J is TRBJ2-2; 8 bases line up with TRBD1. V lost 4 bases to trimming and J lost 2 bases; unmatched junction nucleotides: 6. The CDR3 spans 16 residues. CDR1 LNHDA and CDR2 SQIVND come from the germline V gene (reference sequence). The CDR3 loop is CASSTLQGVNTGELFF. The CDR3 bases that were read are TGTGCCAGTAGTACTCTACAGGGGGTCAACACCGGGGAG.

In its sample, this clone was seen many times. The CDR3: CASSARFGNTGELFF. The sequenced CDR3 bases are TGTGCCAGCAGCGCCCGCTTCGGGAACACCGGGGAG. The J gene is TRBJ2-2, the V gene TRBV7-9, with no clear D. The read ends 3 residues early relative to the CDR3; the germline J gene fills the gap. This CDR3 is built from 15 residues. Per germline, CDR1 SEHNR and CDR2 FQNEAQ (reference sequence). Trimming pared 5 bases from V and 1 base from J, leaving 11 bases between.

This clone appeared many times. Read data end 3 residues before the CDR3 end; the end is taken from the germline J gene. The rearrangement links TRBV7-2 to TRBJ1-6, with D hard to call. This CDR3 is built from 15 residues. From germline, CDR1 is SGHTA and CDR2 FQGNSA. V was shortened by 2 bases and J by 7 bases, with 12 bases between the two germline ends. CDR3 in amino acids: CASSLRVFGNSPLHF. Incomplete CDR3 DNA: TGTGCCAGCAGCTTAAGGGTTTTCGGCAATTCACCC.

Remarks on this clone: The CDR3 end is not reached by the read, which stops 3 residues before it; the germline J gene fills it in. This chain uses TRBV11-2 with TRBJ2-1; 10 nucleotides line up with TRBD2. Germline loops: CDR1 SGHAT, CDR2 FQNNGV. This CDR3 contains 15 residues. The J segment lost 7 bases and the V segment lost 1 base, leaving 4 bases of the junction unmatched. CDR3 bases read: TGTGCCAGCAGCTTAGTCGCTAGCGGGAGTAATGAG. Residues: CASSLVASGSNE. From start to end, the CDR3 is CASSLVASGSNEQFF.

Comments on this clone: The read falls 3 residues short of the CDR3 end, and the missing part is taken from the germline J gene. V is TRBV7-8 and J is TRBJ1-4, with TRBD1 matching 10 bases. Germline V gives CDR1 SGHVS, CDR2 FQNEAQ. The CDR3 runs to 15 residues. The DNA read from the CDR3 is TGTGCCAGCAGCCAGACCGGGACAGGGGATTCACCA. Amino acid sequence: CASSQTGTGDSP. In full, the CDR3 is CASSQTGTGDSPLFF.

This clone was observed many times. The read terminates 3 residues ahead of where the CDR3 ends, so the germline J gene completes it. The V call is TRBV29-1, the J call TRBJ1-2; D may be TRBD1 (5 bases). This CDR3 region has 14 residues. The germline gives CDR1 SQVTM, CDR2 ANQGSEA. The V end was cut by 1 base, the J end by 3 bases, with 12 bases between. CDR3 DNA (partial): TGCAGCGTTGAAGGATGGGGGGTCGACTATGGC. Amino acids: CSVEGWGVDYG. In full, the CDR3 is CSVEGWGVDYGYTF. Using reference TRBV29-1 and TRBJ1-2 for the parts outside the CDR3, the full variable domain is SAVISQKPSRDICQRGTSLTIQCQVDSQVTMMFWYRQQPGQSLTLIATANQGSEATYESGFVIDKFPISRPNLTFSTLTVSNMSPEDSSIYLCSVEGWGVDYGYTFGSGTRLTVV.

With respect to this clone: The CDR3 extends 3 residues past the end of the read, so its final part is completed from the germline J gene. The rearrangement joins TRBV5-8 to TRBJ2-7; tentative D call: TRBD1 (6 bases). The CDR3 sequence is 15 residues long. Trimming left V 3 bases short and J 4 bases short, with 17 bases between. CDR1 is SGHTS, CDR2 YDEGEE, per germline. Here the CDR3 reads CASSSQTGSIYEQYF. CDR3 DNA, as far as it was read: TGTGCCAGCAGCTCCCAGACAGGATCGATATACGAG.

This clone has a count of ten or more. The read stops 3 residues short of the end of the CDR3; the missing end is completed from the germline J gene. The gene calls are TRBV19 and TRBJ2-5; 8 positions match TRBD1. V lost 5 bases to trimming and J lost 5 bases; unmatched junction nucleotides: 4. The CDR3 covers 13 residues. CDR1 LNHDA and CDR2 SQIVND come from the germline V gene (reference sequence). CDR3: CASSPNRGETQYF. The part of the CDR3 DNA that was read is TGTGCCAGTAGTCCCAACAGGGGGGAGACC.

This clone was observed many times. The CDR3 goes on 3 residues after the read ends, and that part is filled in from the germline J gene. The rearrangement uses TRBV7-8 and TRBJ2-3, with D possibly matching TRBD2 (6 bases). Per germline, CDR1 SGHVS and CDR2 FQNEAQ. Trimming took off 1 base at V and 0 bases at J, with 8 bases between the two ends. CDR3 size: 15 residues. Incomplete CDR3 DNA: TGTGCCAGCAGCTTAGGTCGGGGGAGCACAGATACG. It codes for CASSLGRGSTDT. The CDR3 as a whole reads CASSLGRGSTDTQYF.

This clone was recorded at least ten times. The read finishes 3 residues shy of the CDR3 end, and the germline J gene is used to complete it. This chain connects TRBV24-1 to TRBJ1-1, with 7 bases that match TRBD1. Germline V lookup: CDR1 KGHDR, CDR2 SFDVKD. V lost 2 bases and J lost 1; bases outside the gene matches: 3. The CDR3 has 15 residues. This CDR3 reads CATSDSQGRNTEAFF. Partial CDR3 DNA: TGTGCCACCAGTGATTCACAGGGGAGGAACACTGAA.

This clone was recorded many times. The read is 3 residues too short to cover the CDR3 end, so that end is filled in from the germline J gene. The chain recombines TRBV11-2 with TRBJ1-2; weak D call: TRBD1 (5 bases). The germline V gene encodes CDR1 SGHAT and CDR2 FQNNGV. V lost 1 base and J lost 0, with 9 bases in between. CDR3 size: 15 residues. The CDR3 protein is CASSLGAGSNYGYTF. The sequenced CDR3 bases are TGTGCCAGCAGCTTAGGGGCAGGGTCTAACTATGGC. The complete variable domain, with remaining parts taken from reference TRBV11-2 and TRBJ1-2, reads EAGVAQSPRYKIIEKRQSVAFWCNPISGHATLYWYQQILGQGPKLLIQFQNNGVVDDSQLPKDRFSAERLKGVDSTLKIQPAKLEDSAVYLCASSLGAGSNYGYTFGSGTRLTVV.

The table lists this clone with many counts. The sequenced fragment ends 3 residues before the CDR3 boundary, so the rest is inferred from the germline J gene. The V gene is TRBV7-9, the J gene TRBJ2-3; 12 bases line up with TRBD2. CDR3 length: 15 amino acids. CDR1 is SEHNR, CDR2 FQNEAQ, per germline (reference sequence). The V gene end was trimmed by 5 bases and the J gene end by 4 bases; junction bases not matched to a gene: 4. The part of the CDR3 DNA that was read is TGTGCCAGCAGCCTACTAGCGGGAGGAGCAGATACG. It is translated as CASSLLAGGADT. The full CDR3 reads CASSLLAGGADTQYF. The entire variable domain, with the rest obtained from reference TRBV7-9 and TRBJ2-3, is as follows: DTGVSQNPRHKITKRGQNVTFRCDPISEHNRLYWYRQTLGQGPEFLTYFQNEAQLEKSRLLSDRFSAERPKGSFSTLEIQRTEQGDSAMYLCASSLLAGGADTQYFGPGTRLTVL.

This clone has only a few counts. The read is 3 residues too short to cover the CDR3 end, so that end is filled in from the germline J gene. The rearrangement joins TRBV20-1 to TRBJ1-1, with TRBD1 as a possible D gene (5 bases). Germline CDR1 and CDR2: DFQATT and SNEGSKA (reference sequence). The CDR3 extends over 11 amino acids. The chain's CDR3 is CSASPWGEAFF. The sequenced part of the CDR3 DNA is TGCAGTGCTTCTCCCTGGGGCGAA.

This clone was seen more than once but under ten times. The CDR3 end lies 3 residues beyond the end of the read and is filled in from the germline J gene. This chain uses TRBV2 with TRBJ1-4; TRBD1 aligns across 7 bases. The CDR3 has 18 amino acids. V shed 0 bases and J 0 bases; nucleotides not matched to a gene: 7. From germline, CDR1 is SNHLY and CDR2 FYNNEI. The sequenced CDR3 bases are TGTGCCAGCAGTGAAGCCCGACAGGGAGGGGCAACTAATGAAAAA. Protein product: CASSEARQGGATNEK. The entire CDR3 sequence reads CASSEARQGGATNEKLFF.